This T cell receptor (beta chain) was sequenced during a study of T cells in Graves' hyperthyroidism and ophthalmopathy. Overall study results and limits: Among thyroid clonotypes expanded above 0.001, most also appeared in blood.

V was trimmed by 4 bases and J by 2 bases, leaving 12 bases between them. Looked up from germline, CDR1 is DFQATT and CDR2 is SNEGSKA (reference sequence). This CDR3 has 15 residues. Graves' hyperthyroidism was deemed stable absent ophthalmopathy progression within 18 months. The source material, RNA transcripts, was used to amplify TCR beta CDR3 regions. The TCR CDR3 first-round RT-PCR relied on the HTBI primer set. Each CDR3 protein is one row after TCRdb ran MiXCR on the multiplex PCR reads. The table has approximately 400,000 distinct CDR3 sequences, under 15% seen once; the top ten hold about 33%. In this sample, this clonotype turned up a few times. Antigen specificity is unknown.

This chain joins TRBV20-1 and TRBJ2-6, with D uncertain. Sequenced input: blood. This TCR came from a woman in her thirties with Graves' hyperthyroidism. Written as DNA, the CDR3 is TGCAGTGCTATTTTTATCAGTACTGGGGCCAACGTCCTGACTTTC. Its protein product is CSAIFISTGANVLTF.